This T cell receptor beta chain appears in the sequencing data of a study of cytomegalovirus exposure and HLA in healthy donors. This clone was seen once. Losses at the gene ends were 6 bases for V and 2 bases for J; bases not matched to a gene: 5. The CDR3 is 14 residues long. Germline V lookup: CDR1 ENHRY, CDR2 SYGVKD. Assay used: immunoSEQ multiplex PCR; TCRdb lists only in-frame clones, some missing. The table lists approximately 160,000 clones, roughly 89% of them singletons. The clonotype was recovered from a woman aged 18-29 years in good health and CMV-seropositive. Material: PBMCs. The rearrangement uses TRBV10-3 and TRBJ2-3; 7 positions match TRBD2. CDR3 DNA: TGTGCCATCAGGACTAGCTGGGACACAGATACGCAGTATTTT. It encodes CAIRTSWDTDTQYF.